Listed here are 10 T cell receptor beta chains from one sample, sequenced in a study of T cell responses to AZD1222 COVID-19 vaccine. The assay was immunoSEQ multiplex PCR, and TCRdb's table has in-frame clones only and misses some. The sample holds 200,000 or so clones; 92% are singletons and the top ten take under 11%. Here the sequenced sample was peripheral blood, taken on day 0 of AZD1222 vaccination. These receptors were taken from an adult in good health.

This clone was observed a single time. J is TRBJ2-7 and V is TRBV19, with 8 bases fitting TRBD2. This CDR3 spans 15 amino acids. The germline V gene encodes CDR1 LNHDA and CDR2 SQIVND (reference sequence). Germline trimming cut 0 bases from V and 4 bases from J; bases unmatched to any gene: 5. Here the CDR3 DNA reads TGTGCCAGTAGTATAGAAGCGGGAGTATCGTACGAGCAGTACTTC. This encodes CASSIEAGVSYEQYF.

The CDR3 bases are TGCGCCAGCAGCCGAATAGATGGGACACCCGCCTACGAGCAGTACTTC. Amino acid sequence: CASSRIDGTPAYEQYF. The chain recombines TRBV4-1 with TRBJ2-7; TRBD1 is a possible D gene (6 bases). Trimming cost V 4 bases and J 2 bases, with 18 bases left between them. CDR1 MGHRA and CDR2 YSYEKL come from the germline V gene. This CDR3 region has 16 residues.

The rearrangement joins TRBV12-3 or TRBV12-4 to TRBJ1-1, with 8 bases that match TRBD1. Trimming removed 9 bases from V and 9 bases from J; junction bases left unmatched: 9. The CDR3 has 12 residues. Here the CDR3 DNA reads TGTGCCAGTTTCTCGACAGGGGAAAAAGCTTTCTTT. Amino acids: CASFSTGEKAFF.

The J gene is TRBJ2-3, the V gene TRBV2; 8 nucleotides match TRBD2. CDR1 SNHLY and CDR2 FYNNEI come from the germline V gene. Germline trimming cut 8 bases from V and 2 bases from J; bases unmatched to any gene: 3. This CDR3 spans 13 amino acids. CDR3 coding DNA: TGTGCCAGCCGGACTAGCTACACAGATACGCAGTATTTT. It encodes CASRTSYTDTQYF. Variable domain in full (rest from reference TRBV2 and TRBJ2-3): EPEVTQTPSHQVTQMGQEVILRCVPISNHLYFYWYRQILGQKVEFLVSFYNNEISEKSEIFDDQFSVERPDGSNFTLKIRSTKLEDSAMYFCASRTSYTDTQYFGPGTRLTVL.

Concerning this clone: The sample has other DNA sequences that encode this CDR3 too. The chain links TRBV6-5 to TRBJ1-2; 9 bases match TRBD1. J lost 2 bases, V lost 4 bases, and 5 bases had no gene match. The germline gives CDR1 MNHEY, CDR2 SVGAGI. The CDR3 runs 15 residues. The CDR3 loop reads CASSLAGTGNYGYTF. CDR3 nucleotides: TGTGCCAGCAGTTTGGCCGGGACAGGGAACTATGGCTACACCTTC.

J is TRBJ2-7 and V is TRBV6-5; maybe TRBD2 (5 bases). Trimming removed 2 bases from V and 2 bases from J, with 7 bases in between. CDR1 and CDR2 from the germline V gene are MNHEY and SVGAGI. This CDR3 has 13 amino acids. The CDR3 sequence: CASSYRRAYEQYF. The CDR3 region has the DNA TGTGCCAGCAGTTACCGGCGGGCCTACGAGCAGTACTTC.

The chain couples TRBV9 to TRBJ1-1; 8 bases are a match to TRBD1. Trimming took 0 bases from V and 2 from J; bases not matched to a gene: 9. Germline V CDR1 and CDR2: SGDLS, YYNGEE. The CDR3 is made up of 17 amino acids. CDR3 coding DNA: TGTGCCAGCAGCGTAGGGGGACAGGCTTACCTTAACACTGAAGCTTTCTTT. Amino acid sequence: CASSVGGQAYLNTEAFF.

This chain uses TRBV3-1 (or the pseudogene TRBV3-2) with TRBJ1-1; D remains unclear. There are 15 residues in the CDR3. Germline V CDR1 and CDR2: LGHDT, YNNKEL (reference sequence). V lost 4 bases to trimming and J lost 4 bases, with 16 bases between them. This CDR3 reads CASSLRGGKGTEAFF. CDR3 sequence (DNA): TGTGCCAGCAGCCTCCGCGGAGGGAAGGGCACTGAAGCTTTCTTT.

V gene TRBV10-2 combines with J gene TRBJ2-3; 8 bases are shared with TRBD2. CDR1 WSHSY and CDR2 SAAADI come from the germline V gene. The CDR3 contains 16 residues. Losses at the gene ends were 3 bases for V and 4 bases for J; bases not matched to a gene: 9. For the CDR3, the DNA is TGCGCCAGCAGTGATTTAACGGGAGGGCCCCCAGATACGCAGTATTTT. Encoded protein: CASSDLTGGPPDTQYF.

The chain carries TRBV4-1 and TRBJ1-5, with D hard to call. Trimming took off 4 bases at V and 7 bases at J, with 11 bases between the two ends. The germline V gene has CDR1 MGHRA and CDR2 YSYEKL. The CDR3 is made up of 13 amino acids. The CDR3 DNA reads TGCGCCAGCAGCCTCGGGGTTGGCCAGCCCCAGCATTTT. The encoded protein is CASSLGVGQPQHF.